This T cell receptor beta chain was sequenced during a study of CD8+ T cells in alopecia areata. As to treatment: oral pan-JAK inhibitor, 5-10 mg twice daily. In this sample, this clone turned up a few times. The sequencing template was cDNA reverse transcribed from extracted RNA. Assay: immunoSEQ multiplex PCR; the TCRdb copy retains only in-frame clones and omits some. This sample carries around 270,000 clones, 58% of them seen once, and the ten largest clones take under 2%. This specimen consisted of CD4+ T cells sorted from blood, obtained at week 24, from a patient treated with tofacitinib. This clonotype originated in a human donor with alopecia areata.

The CDR3 region is CASSFFATDHEKLFF. For the CDR3, the DNA is TGTGCCAGCAGCTTTTTCGCGACAGACCATGAAAAACTGTTTTTT. The V gene is TRBV7-2, the J gene TRBJ1-4; D is perhaps TRBD1 (5 bases). CDR3 length: 15 amino acids. Germline values: CDR1 SGHTA, CDR2 FQGNSA. The V and J ends lost 3 bases and 6 bases respectively, with 14 bases between them.